Listed below are T cell receptor beta chains from one sample, sequenced in a study of blood T cell repertoires in COVID-19. Profiled with immunoSEQ multiplex PCR; TCRdb holds only in-frame clones, not every one. The sample contains around 300,000 clones, around 90% of which appear only once. The sample was peripheral blood. These receptors originate from a young woman with COVID-19, enrolled during active disease. CDR3s include the opening cysteine and the closing phenylalanine or tryptophan. Not all rows give a size; the values are once, few, many and, for expanded clones, a class.

clone size	J gene	V gene	CDR3 protein
.	TRBJ2-7	TRBV5-4	CASRGDTTRDEQYF
.	TRBJ2-3	TRBV9	CASSVGSGSSADTQYF
.	TRBJ2-1	TRBV28	CASSSRGRGPRNEQFF
.	TRBJ2-1	TRBV9	CASSTSLAHEQFF
once	TRBJ2-3	TRBV5-1	CATSGGPADTQYF
.	TRBJ1-5	TRBV5-6	CASSLGGTGGRDQPQHF
.	TRBJ2-7	TRBV6-4	CASSVATGAGYEQYF
.	TRBJ1-5	TRBV19	CASSVRTNQPQHF
.	TRBJ1-1	TRBV30	CAWTGTLNTEAFF
once	TRBJ1-1	TRBV20-1	CSARPKTEAFF
once	TRBJ1-1	TRBV12-3/TRBV12-4	CASGGGRTEAFF
.	TRBJ1-1	TRBV18	CASSPGQGISEAFF
.	TRBJ1-2	TRBV3-1/TRBV3-2	CASSQSRGRGGYTF
.	TRBJ2-1	TRBV24-1	CATSDPSGRASFNEQFF
.	TRBJ1-2	TRBV9	CASSGAGGDTF
.	TRBJ1-1	TRBV15	CATSRGFGTGITEAFF
.	TRBJ1-3	TRBV7-3	CASSLGGSGNTIYF
.	TRBJ1-4	TRBV4-1	CASSRHMGQTNEKLFF
.	TRBJ2-7	TRBV29-1	CSVDLAGASSLYEQYF
once	TRBJ1-4	TRBV2	CASSENSGPTTNEKLFF
once	TRBJ1-2	TRBV5-1	CASRKTVGDGYTF
.	TRBJ1-1	TRBV28	CATNRGHAAFF